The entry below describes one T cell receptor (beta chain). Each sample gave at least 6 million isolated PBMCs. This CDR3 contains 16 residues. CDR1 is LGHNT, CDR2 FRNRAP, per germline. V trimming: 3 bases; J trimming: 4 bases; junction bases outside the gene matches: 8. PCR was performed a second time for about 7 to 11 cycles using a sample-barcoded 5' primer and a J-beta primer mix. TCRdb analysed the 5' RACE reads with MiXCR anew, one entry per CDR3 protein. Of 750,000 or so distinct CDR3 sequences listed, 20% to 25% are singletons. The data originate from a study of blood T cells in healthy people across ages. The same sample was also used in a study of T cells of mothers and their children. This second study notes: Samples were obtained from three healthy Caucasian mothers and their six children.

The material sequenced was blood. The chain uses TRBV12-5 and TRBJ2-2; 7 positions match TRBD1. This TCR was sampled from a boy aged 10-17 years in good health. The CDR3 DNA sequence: TGTGCTAGTGGTTTTGAGAGGACAGGAACCACCGGGGAGCTGTTTTTT. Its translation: CASGFERTGTTGELFF.